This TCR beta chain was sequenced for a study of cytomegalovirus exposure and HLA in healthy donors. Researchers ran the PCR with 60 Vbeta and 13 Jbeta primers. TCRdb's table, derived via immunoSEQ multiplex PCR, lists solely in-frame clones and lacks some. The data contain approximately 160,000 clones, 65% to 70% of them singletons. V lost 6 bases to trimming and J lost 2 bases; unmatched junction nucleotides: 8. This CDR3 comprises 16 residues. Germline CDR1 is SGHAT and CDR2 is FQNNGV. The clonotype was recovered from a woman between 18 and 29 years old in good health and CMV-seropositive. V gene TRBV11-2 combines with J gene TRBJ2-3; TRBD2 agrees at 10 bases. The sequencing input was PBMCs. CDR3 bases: TGTGCCAGCAGGAAAGAGCGGGGGGGGCACACAGATACGCAGTATTTT. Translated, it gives CASRKERGGHTDTQYF.